This T cell receptor (beta chain) was obtained from a study of T cells in Graves' hyperthyroidism and ophthalmopathy. CDR3 size: 18 residues. The germline gives CDR1 SGHTA, CDR2 FQGNSA. Germline trimming cut 2 bases from V and 3 bases from J; bases unmatched to any gene: 13. This clonotype has a handful of counts. The antigen remains undetermined. Points from the study as a whole: Ophthalmopathy was identified by the model a median about 6.4 months ahead of onset. From stable hyperthyroidism, ophthalmopathy was set apart by a 13 V-J model.

From RNA transcripts, TCR beta CDR3 regions were amplified. The study used the HTBI primer set for a first-round RT-PCR of the TCR CDR3. TCRdb re-called the multiplex PCR reads with MiXCR, one entry per CDR3 protein. The table records hundreds of thousands of distinct CDR3 sequences, 46% of them present only once. The sample was peripheral blood or thyroid tissue (not recorded which). This chain uses TRBV7-2 with TRBJ1-1, with TRBD1 identical over 9 bases. The sequence was obtained from a woman in her late teens or twenties with Graves' hyperthyroidism. CDR3 residues: CASSLLSATGGRYTEAFF. The CDR3, as DNA: TGTGCCAGCAGCTTATTGAGCGCGACAGGGGGGCGGTACACTGAAGCTTTCTTT.